This T cell receptor beta chain was obtained from a study of cytomegalovirus exposure and HLA in healthy donors. The CDR3 spans 11 residues. Germline CDR1 and CDR2: SGHDT and YYEEEE. V was trimmed by 6 bases and J by 8 bases, leaving 10 bases between them. In this sample, this clone turned up a few times. The antigen is not known. Vbeta (60) and Jbeta (13) primers were used in the PCR. TCRdb's table, derived via immunoSEQ multiplex PCR, lists solely in-frame clones and lacks some. The data contain approximately 160,000 clones, about 70% of them seen just once; the ten biggest clones take up around 4.5%. The study's findings and limits: TCR beta chains numbering under 200 were designated cytomegalovirus-associated. In a later analysis, TCR beta V- and J-gene trimming was associated with a missense DCLRE1C variant.

Sequences were obtained from PBMCs. J is TRBJ2-3 and V is TRBV5-6, with D perhaps TRBD1 (5 bases). This TCR came from a woman between 18 and 29 years old in good health and CMV-seropositive. CDR3 DNA sequence: TGTGCCAGCACCCGGCAGGGTACGCAGTATTTT. This encodes CASTRQGTQYF.